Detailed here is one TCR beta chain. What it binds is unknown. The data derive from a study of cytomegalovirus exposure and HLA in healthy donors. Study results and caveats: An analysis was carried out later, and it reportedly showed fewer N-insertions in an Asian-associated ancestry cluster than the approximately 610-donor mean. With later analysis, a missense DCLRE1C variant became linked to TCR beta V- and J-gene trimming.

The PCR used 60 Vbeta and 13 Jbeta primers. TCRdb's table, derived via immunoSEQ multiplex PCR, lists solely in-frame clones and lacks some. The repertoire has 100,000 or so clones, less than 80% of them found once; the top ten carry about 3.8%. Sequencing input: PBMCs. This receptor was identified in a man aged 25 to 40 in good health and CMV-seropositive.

For the CDR3, the DNA is TGTGCCTTACGGGAACAGCCCCAGCATTTT. Its translation is CALREQPQHF. The chain joins TRBV21-1 to TRBJ1-5. TRBV21-1 is classified as a pseudogene. The CDR3 has 10 amino acids.